This TCR beta chain was sequenced for a study of blood T cells in healthy people across ages. Study-level results: Greater diversity and more naive CD4+ cells were seen in long-lived donors than in aged donors.

Alongside a J-beta primer mix, a sample-barcoded 5' primer served in a second PCR lasting about 7 to 11 cycles. Tagging of each cDNA molecule was performed by a template-switch adaptor with 12 random nucleotides. Sequencing of every sample gave 3 million or more CDR3-containing paired-end reads. From the 5' RACE reads, TCRdb called clonotypes with MiXCR, one entry per CDR3 protein. The table records approximately 830,000 distinct CDR3 sequences, about 59% of them present only once. Comment on this clonotype: The target antigen is unknown. One junction end does not reproduce the germline sequence, and a read error may be involved.

Each donor was a healthy Caucasian individual from Russia, aged roughly 6 to 100. Germline loops: CDR1 MDHEN, CDR2 SYDVKM. The CDR3 consists of 13 residues. This clonotype was obtained from a man aged 25 to 40 in good health. The V call is TRBV28, the J call TRBJ2-5, with D possibly matching TRBD2 (6 bases). The better agreement between TRBJ2-4 and the DNA end casts doubt on the J call. Sequenced: blood. CDR3 protein: CVSSGGRVSIQYF. The CDR3 nucleotides are TGTGTCAGCAGTGGGGGGAGAGTGAGCATTCAGTACTTC.